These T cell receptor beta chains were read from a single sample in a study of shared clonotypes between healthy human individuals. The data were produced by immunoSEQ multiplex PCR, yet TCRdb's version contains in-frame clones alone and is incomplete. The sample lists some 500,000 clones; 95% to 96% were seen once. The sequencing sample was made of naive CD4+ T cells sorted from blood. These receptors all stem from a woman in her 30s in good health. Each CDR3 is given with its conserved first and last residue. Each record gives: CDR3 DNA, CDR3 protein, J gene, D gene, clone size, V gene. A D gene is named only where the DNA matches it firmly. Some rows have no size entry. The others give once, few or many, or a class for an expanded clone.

cdr3_nt: TGTGCCAGCAGCGTTAGCGGGAGTTTCCAAGAGACCCAGTACTTC; cdr3_aa: CASSVSGSFQETQYF; j_call: TRBJ2-5; d_call: TRBD2; clone_size: -; v_call: TRBV9
cdr3_nt: TGTGCCAGCAGCTTTGGAGCGGCCACAGATACGCAGTATTTT; cdr3_aa: CASSFGAATDTQYF; j_call: TRBJ2-3; d_call: -; clone_size: -; v_call: TRBV5-4
cdr3_nt: TGCGCCAGCGGTTCTGTGGATGAGGCAGATACGCAGTATTTT; cdr3_aa: CASGSVDEADTQYF; j_call: TRBJ2-3; d_call: -; clone_size: few; v_call: TRBV5-1
cdr3_nt: TGTGCCAGCTCTGGGATAGCGGGATTTCCGGGGGAGACCCAGTACTTC; cdr3_aa: CASSGIAGFPGETQYF; j_call: TRBJ2-5; d_call: TRBD2; clone_size: -; v_call: TRBV28
cdr3_nt: TGTGCCAGCAGCTTGCATTTTGGGGGCACTGAAGCTTTCTTT; cdr3_aa: CASSLHFGGTEAFF; j_call: TRBJ1-1; d_call: -; clone_size: -; v_call: TRBV5-8
cdr3_nt: TGTGCCAGCAGCAAAAAAGCAGGGGGCTTCCACGAGCAGTACTTC; cdr3_aa: CASSKKAGGFHEQYF; j_call: TRBJ2-7; d_call: TRBD1; clone_size: -; v_call: TRBV11-3
cdr3_nt: TGCGCCAGCAGCCCGGGACAGGGAGGCCAGCCCCAGCATTTT; cdr3_aa: CASSPGQGGQPQHF; j_call: TRBJ1-5; d_call: TRBD1; clone_size: -; v_call: TRBV5-1
cdr3_nt: TGTGCCAGTAGTACAAGGACCGCCGGGCCCCTCAATGAGCAGTTCTTC; cdr3_aa: CASSTRTAGPLNEQFF; j_call: TRBJ2-1; d_call: -; clone_size: -; v_call: TRBV19
cdr3_nt: TGTGCCAGCAGCGGGTGGACTAGCGGGATCAATGAGCAGTTCTTC; cdr3_aa: CASSGWTSGINEQFF; j_call: TRBJ2-1; d_call: TRBD2; clone_size: -; v_call: TRBV5-4
cdr3_nt: TGCAGCGTATCGCTCTCCCCCCGTGGGGAGACCCAGTACTTC; cdr3_aa: CSVSLSPRGETQYF; j_call: TRBJ2-5; d_call: -; clone_size: -; v_call: TRBV29-1
cdr3_nt: TGTGCCAGTAGTAAGGGTCCGGGACTAGCGAAATTCTACGAGCAGTACTTC; cdr3_aa: CASSKGPGLAKFYEQYF; j_call: TRBJ2-7; d_call: TRBD2; clone_size: -; v_call: TRBV19
cdr3_nt: TGCACCAGCAGCCAAGATGGGGGGAGGCGTGAGCAGTTCTTC; cdr3_aa: CTSSQDGGRREQFF; j_call: TRBJ2-1; d_call: -; clone_size: -; v_call: TRBV1
cdr3_nt: TGTGCCAGCAGCTTGAGGACGAGTATTTTCCAAGAGACCCAGTACTTC; cdr3_aa: CASSLRTSIFQETQYF; j_call: TRBJ2-5; d_call: -; clone_size: -; v_call: TRBV5-4
cdr3_nt: TGTGCCTGGAGTGGGGGACTTCGTCGGTACGAGCAGTACTTC; cdr3_aa: CAWSGGLRRYEQYF; j_call: TRBJ2-7; d_call: -; clone_size: -; v_call: TRBV30
cdr3_nt: TGCGCCAGCAGCCAAGGCCGACTACCAGCGGGAGGCAGCTCCTACGAGCAGTACTTC; cdr3_aa: CASSQGRLPAGGSSYEQYF; j_call: TRBJ2-7; d_call: TRBD2; clone_size: -; v_call: TRBV5-1
cdr3_nt: TGTGCCAGCAGTTACTCTTCCTGGGTCGACAATGAGCAGTTCTTC; cdr3_aa: CASSYSSWVDNEQFF; j_call: TRBJ2-1; d_call: -; clone_size: -; v_call: TRBV6-5
cdr3_nt: TGTGCCAGCAGTCGACAGGGGGCGGGCTATGGCTACACCTTC; cdr3_aa: CASSRQGAGYGYTF; j_call: TRBJ1-2; d_call: TRBD1; clone_size: once; v_call: TRBV28
cdr3_nt: TGCGCCAGCAGCTTGGGCCCCGGGGCCAATCAGCCCCAGCATTTT; cdr3_aa: CASSLGPGANQPQHF; j_call: TRBJ1-5; d_call: -; clone_size: -; v_call: TRBV5-1
cdr3_nt: TGTGCCAGCAGTGAAAGGACGGGAGGGCCCTACGAGCAGTACTTC; cdr3_aa: CASSERTGGPYEQYF; j_call: TRBJ2-7; d_call: TRBD2; clone_size: -; v_call: TRBV6-1
cdr3_nt: TGTGCCAGCAGCTTAGGGATCCTCCGGGACAGCGGAAACACCATATATTTT; cdr3_aa: CASSLGILRDSGNTIYF; j_call: TRBJ1-3; d_call: TRBD1; clone_size: -; v_call: TRBV11-2
cdr3_nt: TGCGCCAGCAGCCTAGGACTAGCGGGAGGGGGTTCTACGCAGTATTTT; cdr3_aa: CASSLGLAGGGSTQYF; j_call: TRBJ2-3; d_call: TRBD2; clone_size: once; v_call: TRBV5-1
cdr3_nt: TGTGCCAGCAGTGCCCCGACAGGAGGAAACACCATATATTTT; cdr3_aa: CASSAPTGGNTIYF; j_call: TRBJ1-3; d_call: -; clone_size: -; v_call: TRBV25-1
cdr3_nt: TGTGCCACCGGACAGGGTAATGAAAAACTGTTTTTT; cdr3_aa: CATGQGNEKLFF; j_call: TRBJ1-4; d_call: TRBD1; clone_size: once; v_call: TRBV19
cdr3_nt: TGTGCCAGCAGCCTTAATACCGGGAGAAGCTACGAGCAGTACTTC; cdr3_aa: CASSLNTGRSYEQYF; j_call: TRBJ2-7; d_call: -; clone_size: once; v_call: TRBV5-4
cdr3_nt: TGTGCCAGCTCACCGGGGACGGATCGGGAGACGCAGTATTTT; cdr3_aa: CASSPGTDRETQYF; j_call: TRBJ2-3; d_call: -; clone_size: -; v_call: TRBV18
cdr3_nt: TGTGCCAGCAGCTTCGAAACTAGCGCGAACACCGGGGAGCTGTTTTTT; cdr3_aa: CASSFETSANTGELFF; j_call: TRBJ2-2; d_call: TRBD2; clone_size: -; v_call: TRBV5-6
cdr3_nt: TGTGCCAGCAGCCGACAGGGGTTCAATCAGCCCCAGCATTTT; cdr3_aa: CASSRQGFNQPQHF; j_call: TRBJ1-5; d_call: TRBD1; clone_size: -; v_call: TRBV5-4
cdr3_nt: TGTGCCAGCAGCGGTAACAGGGGAGGGACTGAAGCTTTCTTT; cdr3_aa: CASSGNRGGTEAFF; j_call: TRBJ1-1; d_call: TRBD1; clone_size: -; v_call: TRBV5-6
cdr3_nt: TGTGCCAGTAGCACATTACTAGCGGGAGGGAACAATGAGCAGTTCTTC; cdr3_aa: CASSTLLAGGNNEQFF; j_call: TRBJ2-1; d_call: TRBD2; clone_size: -; v_call: TRBV19
cdr3_nt: TGTGCCAGCAGCTTAGATACTAGCGGGAGTATGGGGGAGCTGTTTTTT; cdr3_aa: CASSLDTSGSMGELFF; j_call: TRBJ2-2; d_call: TRBD2; clone_size: -; v_call: TRBV7-2
cdr3_nt: TGTGCCAGCAGCTCAGGTCAAGAGACCCAGTACTTC; cdr3_aa: CASSSGQETQYF; j_call: TRBJ2-5; d_call: -; clone_size: -; v_call: TRBV9
cdr3_nt: TGTGCCAGCAGTTGGACTAGCGGGAGTCGGGCAGATACGCAGTATTTT; cdr3_aa: CASSWTSGSRADTQYF; j_call: TRBJ2-3; d_call: TRBD2; clone_size: -; v_call: TRBV5-4
cdr3_nt: TGTGCCACAAGTGGCCAGCCCGATCAGCCCCAGCATTTT; cdr3_aa: CATSGQPDQPQHF; j_call: TRBJ1-5; d_call: -; clone_size: -; v_call: TRBV6-5
cdr3_nt: TGTGCCAGCGCCCCGGGCAATCAGCCCCAGCATTTT; cdr3_aa: CASAPGNQPQHF; j_call: TRBJ1-5; d_call: -; clone_size: -; v_call: TRBV28
cdr3_nt: TGTGCCAGCAACTCCCTAGGACCTAACTATGGCTACACCTTC; cdr3_aa: CASNSLGPNYGYTF; j_call: TRBJ1-2; d_call: -; clone_size: once; v_call: TRBV28